Only a few counts were recorded for the clone carrying this TCR beta chain. Antigen specificity is unknown. The treatment here: approximately nine-day PBMC culture with coronavirus spike peptide pools or control peptides (ViraFEST assay). The PCR-positive dates, March through December 2020, came before the US Alpha, Beta and Delta variants. Oncomine TCR Beta short-read sequencing was applied to DNA from cultured CD4+ T cells. From cultured CD4+ T cells, genomic DNA was extracted. TCRdb processed the PCR reads anew with MiXCR; each CDR3 protein has one entry. This table holds 9,500 to 15,000 distinct CDR3 sequences, approximately 50% found once. The data derive from a study of vaccination and CD4 T cells after COVID-19. Notes on the study in general: Relatively few convalescent patients were studied, without early post-infection timepoints.

The V gene's germline CDR1 is SGHNT and CDR2 YYREEE (reference sequence). J lost 2 bases, V lost 4 bases, and 5 bases had no gene match. The CDR3 extends over 15 amino acids. The source of this sequence is a human donor who had recovered from COVID-19. Sequencing was carried out using CD4+ T cells from blood, cultured in vitro. This chain connects TRBV5-4 to TRBJ1-5; 8 positions agree with TRBD1. The CDR3 coding sequence is TGTGCCAGCAGCGTGCAGGGGGCTGGCAATCAGCCCCAGCATTTT. Protein product: CASSVQGAGNQPQHF.